The 30 T cell receptor beta chains below come from one sample, sequenced in a study of T cell changes during pregnancy in multiple sclerosis. Libraries were prepared by immunoSEQ multiplex PCR; TCRdb keeps only in-frame clonotypes and omits some of them. The table lists some 64,000 clones, roughly nine tenths of them singletons, with more than 2.5% in the top ten. Sequencing was performed on peripheral blood, taken in the first trimester of pregnancy. These receptors originate from a female donor in good health, enrolled as a control in a pregnancy study.

This rearrangement joins TRBV9 to TRBJ2-7; no definite D call. V lost 3 bases to trimming and J lost 4 bases, with 17 bases between them. CDR3 length equals 15 residues. Germline lookup yields CDR1 SGDLS and CDR2 YYNGEE. This chain's CDR3 is CASSGTDFDMYEQYF. The CDR3 bases are TGTGCCAGCAGCGGTACAGATTTCGATATGTACGAGCAGTACTTC. Together with reference TRBV9 and TRBJ2-7, the CDR3 gives the full variable domain: DSGVTQTPKHLITATGQRVTLRCSPRSGDLSVYWYQQSLDQGLQFLIQYYNGEERAKGNILERFSAQQFPDLHSELNLSSLELGDSALYFCASSGTDFDMYEQYFGPGTRLTVT.

This chain connects TRBV4-2 to TRBJ1-1; D is possibly TRBD1 (5 bases). Germline assignment: CDR1 LGHNA and CDR2 YNFKEQ. V lost 3 bases, J lost 6 bases, and 11 bases lay in between. This CDR3 is 13 amino acids long. As DNA, the CDR3 is TGTGCCAGCAGCCACTCCGGGGGGGCTGAAGCTTTCTTT. Translated: CASSHSGGAEAFF.

The chain has TRBV6-6 and TRBJ1-2; D perhaps matches TRBD1 (5 bases). V gave up 5 bases and J gave up 4 bases, with 14 bases separating them. The germline gives CDR1 MNHNY, CDR2 SVGAGI (reference sequence). This CDR3 is built from 14 residues. Written as DNA, the CDR3 is TGTGCCAGCAGTCGGGGGGAGTACCCCTATGGCTACACCTTC. Translated, it gives CASSRGEYPYGYTF.

V gene TRBV11-1 combines with J gene TRBJ2-7; tentative D call: TRBD2 (5 bases). V lost 5 bases and J lost 0, with 8 bases in between. Germline V gene lookup returns CDR1 SGHAT and CDR2 FQDESV (reference sequence). The CDR3 is 13 residues long. The CDR3 region has the DNA TGTGCCAGCAGCGTCGGGGTCTCCTACGAGCAGTACTTC. Encoded protein: CASSVGVSYEQYF.

The chain carries TRBV9 and TRBJ2-1, with a possible D match to TRBD2 (5 bases). CDR1 and CDR2 (germline): SGDLS, YYNGEE. The CDR3 spans 15 residues. V lost 0 bases and J 8 bases, leaving 15 bases between the germline ends. Here the CDR3 DNA reads TGTGCCAGCAGCGTAGTTGTGGGAGATATGGATGAGCAGTTCTTC. This codes for CASSVVVGDMDEQFF.

The rearrangement uses TRBV28 and TRBJ1-2, with D possibly matching TRBD1 (6 bases). V was cut by 7 bases and J by 2 bases, with 14 bases left in between. The V gene's germline CDR1 is MDHEN and CDR2 SYDVKM. This CDR3 region has 14 residues. The CDR3 spells CASTDRTDNYGYTF. The CDR3 bases are TGTGCCAGCACAGACCGGACAGACAACTATGGCTACACCTTC.

The chain uses TRBV16 and TRBJ1-2, with 7 bases identical to TRBD1. V lost 4 bases and J lost 6; bases outside the gene matches: 11. Per the germline V gene, CDR1 is KGHSY and CDR2 is FQNENV. The CDR3 is made up of 15 amino acids. The CDR3 reads CASSRKTRQGDGYTF. The CDR3 coding sequence is TGTGCCAGCAGCCGAAAAACCAGACAGGGAGATGGCTACACCTTC.

V is TRBV7-2 and J is TRBJ1-1; 7 nucleotides agree with TRBD1. The trim removed 5 bases at V and 9 bases at J, leaving 9 bases unmatched. Germline loops: CDR1 SGHTA, CDR2 FQGNSA. There are 13 residues in the CDR3. The CDR3 sequence is CASSPENRGKAFF. The CDR3 DNA is TGTGCCAGCAGCCCAGAAAACAGGGGTAAAGCTTTCTTT. Full variable domain (missing parts from reference TRBV7-2 and TRBJ1-1): GAGVSQSPSNKVTEKGKDVELRCDPISGHTALYWYRQSLGQGLEFLIYFQGNSAPDKSGLPSDRFSAERTGGSVSTLTIQRTQQEDSAVYLCASSPENRGKAFFGQGTRLTVV.

The chain couples TRBV2 to TRBJ1-5; D is ambiguous. V dropped 8 bases and J dropped 3 bases, with 14 bases sitting between them. The CDR3 is 14 residues long. Germline CDR1 and CDR2: SNHLY and FYNNEI. The CDR3, as DNA: TGTGCCAGCTCCGTCACAGCTCACAATCAGCCCCAGCATTTT. Amino acid sequence: CASSVTAHNQPQHF.

The DNA for the CDR3 is TGCGCCAGCAGCCAAGGTCTCGGGCAGGGAACTGGAGAGACCCAGTACTTC. Encoded protein: CASSQGLGQGTGETQYF. The V gene is TRBV4-3, the J gene TRBJ2-5; tentatively, D is TRBD1 (5 bases). CDR3 length: 17 amino acids. The V and J ends lost 1 base and 4 bases respectively, with 19 bases between them. In germline, CDR1 is LGHNA, CDR2 YSLEER.

This clone is a singleton in its sample. V gene TRBV4-1 combines with J gene TRBJ2-5, with D possibly being TRBD1 (5 bases). Trimming pared 0 bases from V and 3 bases from J, leaving 8 bases between. The CDR3 totals 14 residues. The V gene's germline CDR1 is MGHRA and CDR2 YSYEKL. This CDR3 is CASSQDTQEETQYF. CDR3 coding DNA: TGCGCCAGCAGCCAAGATACACAGGAAGAGACCCAGTACTTC.

The genes are TRBV27 and TRBJ1-4; 10 nucleotides line up with TRBD1. The V segment lost 4 bases and the J segment 5 bases; nucleotides outside the gene matches: 7. CDR3 length: 16 residues. Germline-derived CDR1 and CDR2 are MNHEY and SMNVEV (reference sequence). The CDR3 DNA reads TGTGCCAGCAGTTCCTTTAGGGACAGGGGAAATGAAAAACTGTTTTTT. Protein: CASSSFRDRGNEKLFF.

The V call is TRBV6-6, the J call TRBJ2-2; 10 nucleotides match TRBD1. The germline gives CDR1 MNHNY, CDR2 SVGAGI (reference sequence). The CDR3 runs 13 residues. V lost 5 bases and J lost 6; bases outside the gene matches: 0. The CDR3 coding sequence is TGTGCCAGCAGTGACAGGGGGCCCGGGGAGCTGTTTTTT. It translates to CASSDRGPGELFF.

This clone has only a few counts. The V call is TRBV11-2, the J call TRBJ1-4; the D gene is possibly TRBD1 (6 bases). The length of the CDR3 is 14 residues. The V gene lost 4 bases and the J gene lost 4 bases, with 10 bases spanning the gap. Germline V lookup: CDR1 SGHAT, CDR2 FQNNGV. The CDR3 loop is CASSSLGGNEKLFF. For the CDR3, the DNA is TGTGCCAGCAGCTCACTAGGGGGTAATGAAAAACTGTTTTTT.

CDR3 residues: CASSPLERGAKNTGELFF. For the CDR3, the DNA is TGTGCCAGCAGCCCTCTAGAGCGGGGGGCCAAGAACACCGGGGAGCTGTTTTTT. The V call is TRBV5-4, the J call TRBJ2-2; 9 nucleotides match TRBD2. V lost 4 bases, J lost 1 base, and 11 bases stayed unmatched. Germline CDR1 SGHNT, CDR2 YYREEE (reference sequence). This CDR3 has 18 amino acids.

V is TRBV13 and J is TRBJ2-6; D gene uncertain. In germline, CDR1 is PRHDT, CDR2 FYEKMQ (reference sequence). The CDR3 length is 14 residues. V was trimmed by 5 bases and J by 0 bases, leaving 5 bases between them. The CDR3 DNA reads TGTGCCAGCAGCCCTAGCTCTGGGGCCAACGTCCTGACTTTC. Protein product: CASSPSSGANVLTF.

This chain uses TRBV9 with TRBJ1-2; possibly TRBD1 for D (5 bases). Trimming took 4 bases from V and 6 from J, leaving 22 bases between them. Germline lookup yields CDR1 SGDLS and CDR2 YYNGEE. The CDR3 length is 16 residues. As DNA, the CDR3 is TGTGCCAGCAGCCCTGGGGGGAGGGAATCAACTAATGGCTACACCTTC. This gives the protein CASSPGGRESTNGYTF.

This chain connects TRBV13 to TRBJ1-2, with a possible D match to TRBD1 (6 bases). Trimming stripped 8 bases from V and 8 bases from J, with 9 bases between. The CDR3 spans 10 residues. Germline values: CDR1 PRHDT, CDR2 FYEKMQ (reference sequence). The CDR3 DNA reads as TGTGCCAGCTTTGGGACAGGCTACACCTTC. This translates into CASFGTGYTF. The entire variable domain, with the rest obtained from reference TRBV13 and TRBJ1-2, is as follows: AAGVIQSPRHLIKEKRETATLKCYPIPRHDTVYWYQQGPGQDPQFLISFYEKMQSDKGSIPDRFSAQQFSDYHSELNMSSLELGDSALYFCASFGTGYTFGSGTRLTVV.

V usage is TRBV5-1 and J usage is TRBJ1-2; D not certain. In germline, CDR1 is SGHRS, CDR2 YFSETQ. This CDR3 spans 13 amino acids. V was clipped by 0 bases and J by 4 bases, with 7 bases between them. The CDR3 here is CASSLVQFYGYTF. The CDR3 region has the DNA TGCGCCAGCAGCTTGGTCCAGTTCTATGGCTACACCTTC.

The chain recombines TRBV4-3 with TRBJ2-6, with D possibly matching TRBD1 (5 bases). The germline gives CDR1 LGHNA, CDR2 YSLEER. CDR3 length: 16 amino acids. V was clipped by 0 bases and J by 0 bases, with 6 bases between them. The CDR3 spells CASSQDTGSGANVLTF. The CDR3 nucleotides read TGCGCCAGCAGCCAAGATACAGGCTCTGGGGCCAACGTCCTGACTTTC.

V usage is TRBV9 and J usage is TRBJ2-1, with a weak D call TRBD2 (7 bases). The CDR3 sequence is 17 residues long. Germline lookup yields CDR1 SGDLS and CDR2 YYNGEE. Between the trimmed V and J ends, which lost 0 bases and 1 base, there was a span of 14 bases. CDR3 bases: TGTGCCAGCAGCGTAGTTGGGGGGGGCGTTTCCTACAATGAGCAGTTCTTC. Translated: CASSVVGGGVSYNEQFF.

This chain joins TRBV30 and TRBJ2-7, with D unclear. Germline V gene sequence: CDR1 GTSNPN, CDR2 SVGIG (reference sequence). The CDR3 totals 11 residues. V was pared by 1 base and J by 4 bases, with 5 bases between. Here the CDR3 DNA reads TGTGCCTGGAGTGGGCAATACGAGCAGTACTTC. It codes for CAWSGQYEQYF.

The V call is TRBV27, the J call TRBJ1-4; 7 nucleotides align to TRBD1. The CDR3 is 15 residues long. In germline, CDR1 is MNHEY, CDR2 SMNVEV (reference sequence). The junction had 7 bases not matched to a gene; V was cut back by 2 bases and J by 7 bases. CDR3 DNA sequence: TGTGCCAGCAGTTTAGCCGGGACAGCCGCTGAAAAACTGTTTTTT. Translating it yields CASSLAGTAAEKLFF.

The chain recombines TRBV28 with TRBJ1-5, with D possibly TRBD1 on 6 matching bases. Germline CDR1 MDHEN, CDR2 SYDVKM. V was clipped by 0 bases and J by 0 bases, with 9 bases between them. CDR3 length equals 16 residues. The CDR3 here is CASSLWAGVSNQPQHF. CDR3 DNA: TGTGCCAGCAGTTTATGGGCAGGGGTTAGCAATCAGCCCCAGCATTTT.

The chain uses TRBV5-6 and TRBJ2-1; 8 bases map to TRBD2. The CDR3 is 15 amino acids. Germline V gene sequence: CDR1 SGHDT, CDR2 YYEEEE. The V and J ends lost 4 bases and 8 bases, in that order; junction bases with no gene match: 11. In DNA form, the CDR3 reads TGTGCCAGCAGCCAGACTAGCGTTGGAAGGGATGAGCAGTTCTTC. Translated: CASSQTSVGRDEQFF.

V gene TRBV6-1 combines with J gene TRBJ2-7; maybe TRBD1 (5 bases). Germline CDR1 and CDR2: MNHNS and SASEGT. Trimming stripped 0 bases from V and 0 bases from J, with 9 bases between. This CDR3 has 15 amino acids. CDR3 amino acids: CASSEAPGISYEQYF. In DNA, the CDR3 is TGTGCCAGCAGTGAAGCCCCAGGGATCTCCTACGAGCAGTACTTC.

The rearrangement joins TRBV5-6 to TRBJ2-2; 7 nucleotides align to TRBD1. Germline trimming cut 0 bases from V and 5 bases from J; bases unmatched to any gene: 7. The length of the CDR3 is 16 residues. Germline CDR1 is SGHDT and CDR2 is YYEEEE. The CDR3 nucleotides read TGTGCCAGCAGCTTGGAGAGGGGGCCGTGGACCGGGGAGCTGTTTTTT. Translated, it gives CASSLERGPWTGELFF.

The rearrangement uses TRBV7-2 and TRBJ1-2; D not certain. This CDR3 comprises 13 residues. Germline CDR1 is SGHTA and CDR2 is FQGNSA. V dropped 2 bases and J dropped 2 bases, with 6 bases sitting between them. The CDR3 nucleotides are TGTGCCAGCAGCTTACACCGGAACTATGGCTACACCTTC. Its translation is CASSLHRNYGYTF.

The rearrangement joins TRBV19 to TRBJ2-6; no clear D. Trimming cost V 3 bases and J 5 bases, with 5 bases left between them. The CDR3 sequence is 13 residues long. Per germline, CDR1 LNHDA and CDR2 SQIVND (reference sequence). CDR3 sequence (DNA): TGTGCCAGTAGTATTAGATGGGCCAACGTCCTGACTTTC. Its translation: CASSIRWANVLTF.

The rearrangement joins TRBV14 to TRBJ1-3; D unclear. The CDR3 has 14 residues. V was pared by 4 bases and J by 0 bases, with 7 bases between. Germline V lookup: CDR1 SGHDN, CDR2 FVKESK. The DNA of the CDR3 is TGTGCCAGCAGCCCTGCGGACTCTGGAAACACCATATATTTT. Amino acid sequence: CASSPADSGNTIYF.